The 30 T cell receptor beta chains in this list originate from one sample, sequenced in a study of T-cell reconstitution after alpha-beta-depleted transplantation in children. Unique molecular identifiers were incorporated during preparation of the TCRbeta library. TCRdb re-derived calls from the PCR reads in MiXCR, one entry per CDR3 protein. The table shows some 500,000 distinct CDR3 sequences, with about a sixth occurring only once. The sequencing here drew on PBMCs from the stem cell graft donor, taken from the stem cell graft. The receptors were sampled from a human donor who donated a stem cell graft to a child with acute lymphoblastic leukemia.

The J gene is TRBJ2-2, the V gene TRBV9; D gene uncertain. The CDR3 extends over 15 amino acids. Trimming shortened V by 0 bases and J by 4 bases, and 10 bases separated the two germline ends. The V gene's germline CDR1 is SGDLS and CDR2 YYNGEE. CDR3 sequence (DNA): TGTGCCAGCAGCGTAGCCTTGGGTTCCACCGGGGAGCTGTTTTTT. This translates into CASSVALGSTGELFF.

In this sample, this clonotype turned up a few times. This sequence joins TRBV11-2 and TRBJ2-6; D gene unclear. V shed 5 bases and J shed 0 bases, with 11 bases lying between them. The V gene's germline CDR1 is SGHAT and CDR2 FQNNGV. The CDR3 spans 16 residues. The CDR3 sequence: CASSPYLPSGANVLTF. The CDR3 nucleotides read TGTGCCAGCAGCCCATATCTACCCTCTGGGGCCAACGTCCTGACTTTC.

The chain recombines TRBV27 with TRBJ2-7; 8 positions match TRBD1. CDR1 is MNHEY, CDR2 SMNVEV, per germline (reference sequence). Trimming cost V 5 bases and J 0 bases; bases outside gene matches: 9. This CDR3 has 16 residues. CDR3 protein: CASSDFRTGSSYEQYF. CDR3 DNA sequence: TGTGCCAGCAGTGATTTTAGGACAGGGAGCTCCTACGAGCAGTACTTC.

This rearrangement joins TRBV4-1 to TRBJ2-1; 7 bases line up with TRBD1. The trim removed 0 bases at V and 2 bases at J, leaving 16 bases unmatched. Germline CDR1 MGHRA, CDR2 YSYEKL. The CDR3 has 20 amino acids. CDR3 protein: CASSQDDPRRGRPPYNEQFF. The CDR3 DNA sequence: TGCGCCAGCAGCCAAGATGATCCGCGAAGGGGGCGTCCCCCCTACAATGAGCAGTTCTTC.

The sample holds a few counts of this clonotype. J is TRBJ2-7 and V is TRBV6-1, with TRBD2 identical over 7 bases. The CDR3 is made up of 15 amino acids. Germline CDR1 is MNHNS and CDR2 is SASEGT. V lost 7 bases and J lost 3; bases outside the gene matches: 12. The CDR3 reads CASTHEAGVYYEQYF. CDR3 bases: TGTGCCAGCACGCATGAGGCGGGGGTCTACTACGAGCAGTACTTC.

Only a few counts were recorded for this clonotype. V and J are TRBV4-1 and TRBJ1-2; D might be TRBD1 (5 bases). V lost 4 bases to trimming and J lost 2 bases, with 17 bases between them. CDR3 length equals 16 residues. In germline, CDR1 is MGHRA, CDR2 YSYEKL. The CDR3 nucleotides read TGCGCCAGCAGCCTCTCCCACGGGGGAGGGAACTATGGCTACACCTTC. It encodes CASSLSHGGGNYGYTF.

This chain links TRBV20-1 with TRBJ2-1; the D is unclear. The CDR3 is 13 residues long. Germline V gene sequence: CDR1 DFQATT, CDR2 SNEGSKA (reference sequence). The V and J ends lost 3 bases and 2 bases respectively, with 8 bases between them. This chain's CDR3 is CSARSFTYNEQFF. The CDR3 DNA reads TGCAGTGCTAGGTCATTCACCTACAATGAGCAGTTCTTC.

This clonotype was seen repeatedly, ten times or more. The CDR3 is CASSLVPGQGTDIQYF. Here the CDR3 DNA reads TGTGCCAGCAGCTTAGTCCCGGGACAGGGGACGGACATTCAGTACTTC. V and J are TRBV7-2 and TRBJ2-4, with 10 nucleotides matching TRBD1. V lost 1 base to trimming and J lost 8 bases; unmatched junction nucleotides: 8. CDR3 size: 16 residues. Germline lookup yields CDR1 SGHTA and CDR2 FQGNSA.

This rearrangement joins TRBV6-1 to TRBJ1-3, with D tentatively TRBD1 (5 bases). This CDR3 is built from 14 residues. V gave up 8 bases and J gave up 4 bases, with 15 bases separating them. Per germline, CDR1 MNHNS and CDR2 SASEGT. Here the CDR3 reads CASHFTGEGNTIYF. The CDR3 bases are TGTGCCAGCCATTTTACGGGGGAGGGAAACACCATATATTTT.

The CDR3 spells CASSDSRERGNQPQHF. The CDR3 bases are TGTGCCAGCAGCGATTCTCGGGAGAGGGGGAATCAGCCCCAGCATTTT. V is TRBV25-1 and J is TRBJ1-5, with D tentatively TRBD1 (6 bases). Germline loops: CDR1 MGHDK, CDR2 SYGVNS. CDR3 length: 16 residues. Trimming removed 6 bases from V and 4 bases from J, with 19 bases in between.

In this sample, this clonotype turned up many times. This rearrangement joins TRBV25-1 to TRBJ1-4; D unclear. The CDR3 has 16 residues. The V end lost 1 base, the J end lost 6 bases, and 15 bases lay between the germline ends. Per the germline V gene, CDR1 is MGHDK and CDR2 is SYGVNS. This chain's CDR3 is CASSEFRNDLDEKLFF. The CDR3 nucleotides are TGTGCCAGCAGTGAATTCCGGAACGATTTGGATGAAAAACTGTTTTTT.

The chain recombines TRBV5-1 with TRBJ2-5; 8 nucleotides align to TRBD2. CDR1 is SGHRS and CDR2 is YFSETQ in the germline V gene. With V trimmed by 0 bases and J by 5 bases, 6 bases remained unmatched. The CDR3 totals 15 residues. In DNA form, the CDR3 reads TGCGCCAGCAGCTTGGCCGGGACTAGTAGGGAGACCCAGTACTTC. Its translation: CASSLAGTSRETQYF.

This clonotype showed up just a few times. The chain uses TRBV18 and TRBJ1-1; the match to TRBD1 covers 9 bases. The CDR3 spans 13 residues. With V trimmed by 6 bases and J by 4 bases, 3 bases remained unmatched. Per the germline V gene, CDR1 is KGHSH and CDR2 is LQKENI. The CDR3 here is CASSSQGATEAFF. CDR3 coding DNA: TGTGCCAGCTCCTCACAGGGGGCCACTGAAGCTTTCTTT.

The rearrangement uses TRBV2 and TRBJ2-3; 7 bases are a match to TRBD2. CDR1 and CDR2 from the germline V gene are SNHLY and FYNNEI. With V trimmed by 7 bases and J by 4 bases, 5 bases remained unmatched. The CDR3 length is 13 residues. CDR3 sequence (DNA): TGTGCCAGCACTGCGGGAGTCCCAGATACGCAGTATTTT. It translates to CASTAGVPDTQYF.

This clonotype was seen more than once but under ten times. The J gene is TRBJ2-7, the V gene TRBV9, with D possibly matching TRBD2 (6 bases). The CDR3 sequence is 14 residues long. The germline V gene encodes CDR1 SGDLS and CDR2 YYNGEE. Trimming left V 4 bases short and J 2 bases short, with 13 bases between. CDR3 sequence (DNA): TGTGCCAGCAGCCGCGGGACGCCCACCTACGAGCAGTACTTC. As protein: CASSRGTPTYEQYF.

This chain connects TRBV11-2 to TRBJ2-3; D possibly uses TRBD1 or TRBD2 (5 bases each). Trimming left V 6 bases short and J 3 bases short, with 16 bases between. This CDR3 has 15 amino acids. Germline CDR1 reads SGHAT; CDR2 reads FQNNGV. In DNA, the CDR3 is TGTGCCAGCAGGGGGCACGGGATAGCGACAGATACGCAGTATTTT. As protein: CASRGHGIATDTQYF.

This rearrangement joins TRBV2 to TRBJ1-2; D is undetermined. Trimming cost V 6 bases and J 4 bases, with 15 bases left between them. This CDR3 spans 14 amino acids. CDR1 is SNHLY and CDR2 is FYNNEI in the germline V gene. CDR3 amino acids: CASSQLGGGYGYTF. The CDR3 coding sequence is TGTGCCAGCAGCCAACTCGGTGGTGGCTATGGCTACACCTTC.

The genes are TRBV20-1 and TRBJ1-3; no firm D call. The CDR3 has 15 residues. The V gene lost 0 bases and the J gene lost 0 bases, with 9 bases spanning the gap. Germline V gives CDR1 DFQATT, CDR2 SNEGSKA (reference sequence). CDR3 sequence reads: CSARDLRSSGNTIYF. The DNA for the CDR3 is TGCAGTGCTAGAGATCTACGGTCCTCTGGAAACACCATATATTTT.

This sequence joins TRBV20-1 and TRBJ1-2; D is possibly TRBD1 (6 bases). The CDR3 has 13 residues. Trimming cost V 3 bases and J 2 bases, with 10 bases left between them. Per the germline V gene, CDR1 is DFQATT and CDR2 is SNEGSKA (reference sequence). In DNA, the CDR3 is TGCAGTGCTAGGGGACAACAAAACTATGGCTACACCTTC. This sequence encodes CSARGQQNYGYTF.

V is TRBV20-1 and J is TRBJ2-2; 10 bases agree with TRBD1. Germline CDR1 DFQATT, CDR2 SNEGSKA (reference sequence). The V and J ends lost 5 bases and 7 bases, in that order; junction bases with no gene match: 4. There are 13 residues in the CDR3. For the CDR3, the DNA is TGCAGTGCTTTGACAGGGGGCTTCGGGGAGCTGTTTTTT. Residues: CSALTGGFGELFF.

The chain is built from TRBV12-3 or TRBV12-4 and TRBJ2-1; 8 nucleotides agree with TRBD1. Unmatched junction bases numbered 7, after V lost 5 bases and J lost 4 bases. CDR3 length: 15 residues. CDR3 DNA: TGTGCCAGCAGTCTGACCGGGACAGGTTACAATGAGCAGTTCTTC. The encoded protein is CASSLTGTGYNEQFF.

The V gene is TRBV4-1, the J gene TRBJ2-3, with D perhaps matching TRBD1 (6 bases). Trimming shortened V by 0 bases and J by 0 bases, and 10 bases separated the two germline ends. The CDR3 runs to 16 residues. In germline, CDR1 is MGHRA, CDR2 YSYEKL. CDR3 loop: CASSQEQGWSTDTQYF. The CDR3 nucleotides read TGCGCCAGCAGCCAAGAACAGGGATGGAGCACAGATACGCAGTATTTT.

This chain links TRBV9 with TRBJ2-5, with D perhaps matching TRBD2 (7 bases). CDR1 SGDLS and CDR2 YYNGEE come from the germline V gene. Deletions cut 0 bases from V and 5 bases from J, with 14 bases between. The CDR3 is 15 residues long. The CDR3 sequence: CASSVELGGGETQYF. The CDR3 DNA is TGTGCCAGCAGCGTAGAACTCGGCGGGGGCGAGACCCAGTACTTC.

CDR3 loop: CSARAKTRGTNEKLFF. The CDR3 DNA follows: TGCAGTGCTAGAGCGAAGACCAGGGGAACTAATGAAAAACTGTTTTTT. J is TRBJ1-4 and V is TRBV20-1, with D possibly matching TRBD1 (6 bases). Trimming removed 1 base from V and 1 base from J, with 13 bases in between. The CDR3 has 16 amino acids. CDR1 and CDR2 (germline): DFQATT, SNEGSKA (reference sequence).

The chain carries TRBV7-8 and TRBJ2-2; perhaps TRBD1 as D (6 bases). V was pared by 2 bases and J by 5 bases, with 12 bases between. The CDR3 has 15 residues. CDR1 SGHVS and CDR2 FQNEAQ come from the germline V gene. The CDR3 spells CASSLQQGSTGELFF. The CDR3 DNA sequence: TGTGCCAGCAGCTTACAACAGGGCTCGACCGGGGAGCTGTTTTTT.

This clonotype has a handful of counts. The chain couples TRBV5-1 to TRBJ2-7; D gene unclear. The V end was cut by 0 bases, the J end by 3 bases, with 10 bases between. Germline CDR1 is SGHRS and CDR2 is YFSETQ. The CDR3 covers 14 residues. The CDR3 reads CASSLAAGDYEQYF. For the CDR3, the DNA is TGCGCCAGCAGCTTGGCAGCAGGAGACTACGAGCAGTACTTC.

This chain uses TRBV29-1 with TRBJ2-1, with D perhaps matching TRBD2 (5 bases). This CDR3 comprises 12 residues. CDR1 SQVTM and CDR2 ANQGSEA come from the germline V gene. V lost 4 bases and J 6 bases, leaving 10 bases between the germline ends. The CDR3 here is CSVAPGVNEQFF. CDR3 bases: TGCAGCGTTGCACCCGGGGTCAATGAGCAGTTCTTC.

In this sample, this clonotype turned up a few times. The chain has TRBV5-1 and TRBJ2-2, with a tentative D call TRBD2 (5 bases). The V and J ends lost 5 bases and 6 bases respectively, with 20 bases between them. CDR1 and CDR2 (germline): SGHRS, YFSETQ. The CDR3 contains 16 residues. CDR3 region: CASRFFPAETSGELFF. In DNA form, the CDR3 reads TGCGCCAGCAGATTCTTTCCAGCGGAGACGTCCGGGGAGCTGTTTTTT.

This chain connects TRBV6-4 to TRBJ1-5, with 12 bases lining up with TRBD1. CDR3 length equals 18 residues. Per germline, CDR1 MRHNA and CDR2 SNTAGT. After removal of 6 bases from V and 0 bases from J, the junction contained 9 bases not matched to a gene. The CDR3 nucleotides are TGTGCCAGCAGGGCAGGGACAGGGGGCAGCTATAGCAATCAGCCCCAGCATTTT. Its protein product is CASRAGTGGSYSNQPQHF.

This chain connects TRBV4-1 to TRBJ1-5, with D perhaps matching TRBD1 (6 bases). The CDR3 is 14 amino acids. The germline CDR1 and CDR2 sequences are MGHRA and YSYEKL. Trimming stripped 6 bases from V and 1 base from J, with 10 bases between. The CDR3 sequence: CASRPGESNQPQHF. CDR3 coding DNA: TGCGCCAGCAGACCAGGGGAGAGCAATCAGCCCCAGCATTTT.